A selection of T cell receptor beta chains follows, all from one sample in a study of Ad26.COV2.S vaccination and SARS-CoV-2 variants. TCRdb's table, derived via immunoSEQ multiplex PCR, lists solely in-frame clones and lacks some. The data hold approximately 360,000 clones, with 83% observed a single time. This specimen consisted of peripheral blood, obtained in a trial of Ad26.COV2.S vaccine versus placebo. These receptors were obtained from a person aged 18-60 years who received the Ad26.COV2.S COVID-19 vaccine or a placebo. The CDR3 runs from the conserved cysteine through the conserved F or W. The D gene is left open where the match is weak. Size tells how often a clone was seen (once, few, many) or the class of an expanded clone, and some rows leave it out.

J: TRBJ1-5
D: TRBD1
V: TRBV2
size: NA
DNA: TGTGCCAGTGATACAGGGGATAATCAGCCCCAGCATTTT
CDR3: CASDTGDNQPQHF

J: TRBJ2-7
D: NA
V: TRBV18
size: NA
DNA: TGTGCCAGCTCACCCCCTGAGTGGTCCTACGAGCAGTACTTC
CDR3: CASSPPEWSYEQYF

J: TRBJ1-2
D: NA
V: TRBV5-6
size: NA
DNA: TGTGCCAGCAGCTTGGACCAGGAAGGCTATGGCTACACCTTC
CDR3: CASSLDQEGYGYTF

J: TRBJ1-2
D: NA
V: TRBV9
size: NA
DNA: TGTGCCAGCAGCGTAGCAGCGGGGCGGGGCTATGGCTACACCTTC
CDR3: CASSVAAGRGYGYTF

J: TRBJ2-5
D: NA
V: TRBV7-9
size: NA
DNA: TGTGCCAGCAGCCTTCCGAGGCAGGGGCAAGAGACCCAGTACTTC
CDR3: CASSLPRQGQETQYF

J: TRBJ2-5
D: NA
V: TRBV5-1
size: NA
DNA: TGCGCCAGCAGGGAGGCATGGACGGGAGAGACCCAGTACTTC
CDR3: CASREAWTGETQYF

J: TRBJ1-1
D: TRBD1
V: TRBV9
size: NA
DNA: TGTGCCAGCAGCGTGGACAGGGACTTTCCTATGGCTGAAGCTTTCTTT
CDR3: CASSVDRDFPMAEAFF

J: TRBJ1-3
D: NA
V: TRBV4-3
size: NA
DNA: TGCGCCAGCAGCCCAGATAGCCGGGGGAGCTCTGGAAACACCATATATTTT
CDR3: CASSPDSRGSSGNTIYF

J: TRBJ2-1
D: TRBD2
V: TRBV3-1/TRBV3-2
size: few
DNA: TGTGCCAGCAGCCAAGAGGCCCTAGCGGGAGTACGTAGGGATGAGCAGTTCTTC
CDR3: CASSQEALAGVRRDEQFF

J: TRBJ2-4
D: TRBD1
V: TRBV25-1
size: NA
DNA: TGTGCCAGCAGTGTCTTAACAGGGGACAAAAACATTCAGTACTTC
CDR3: CASSVLTGDKNIQYF

J: TRBJ1-5
D: TRBD1
V: TRBV4-2
size: NA
DNA: TGTGCCAGCAGCCAAGGACAGGGGTATAGCAATCAGCCCCAGCATTTT
CDR3: CASSQGQGYSNQPQHF

J: TRBJ2-6
D: TRBD1
V: TRBV5-1
size: NA
DNA: TGCGCCAGCAGCGTAGGACAGGGTTACCCCTCCGGGGCCAACGTCCTGACTTTC
CDR3: CASSVGQGYPSGANVLTF

J: TRBJ2-1
D: NA
V: TRBV30
size: NA
DNA: TGTGCCTGGAGTATTACCCGATGGAATGAGCAGTTCTTC
CDR3: CAWSITRWNEQFF

J: TRBJ2-3
D: TRBD2
V: TRBV5-4
size: NA
DNA: TGTGCCAGCAGCTTTAGCGGGAGGCCCACAGATACGCAGTATTTT
CDR3: CASSFSGRPTDTQYF

J: TRBJ2-7
D: TRBD2
V: TRBV4-1
size: NA
DNA: TGCGCCAGCAGCCAAGATCTTCCCCCCAGCGGGAGGGCCTACGAGCAGTACTTC
CDR3: CASSQDLPPSGRAYEQYF

J: TRBJ2-7
D: TRBD1
V: TRBV19
size: NA
DNA: TGTGCCACCCTAGACAGGGCCTCCTACGAGCAGTACTTC
CDR3: CATLDRASYEQYF

J: TRBJ2-7
D: TRBD2
V: TRBV27
size: NA
DNA: TGTGCCAGCATGGGTTGGGGAGGGCCCTCAGACGAGCAGTACTTC
CDR3: CASMGWGGPSDEQYF

J: TRBJ1-1
D: NA
V: TRBV7-3
size: NA
DNA: TGTGCCAGCAGCTTTCAGGGGAACACTGAAGCTTTCTTT
CDR3: CASSFQGNTEAFF

J: TRBJ1-2
D: NA
V: TRBV19
size: NA
DNA: TGTGCCAGTAGTATAAGTGGAGGGTCCAACCGGGGCTACACCTTC
CDR3: CASSISGGSNRGYTF

J: TRBJ2-3
D: NA
V: TRBV5-4
size: NA
DNA: TGTGCCAGCAGCCCCTCGGGGGATACGCAGTATTTT
CDR3: CASSPSGDTQYF

J: TRBJ2-2
D: NA
V: TRBV9
size: NA
DNA: TGTGCCAGCAGCCCCCGAATGGGGGGCAAGCTGTTTTTT
CDR3: CASSPRMGGKLFF

J: TRBJ2-7
D: TRBD1
V: TRBV29-1
size: NA
DNA: TGCAGCGTTAGGACAGGGAAGTACGAGCAGTACTTC
CDR3: CSVRTGKYEQYF

J: TRBJ2-5
D: TRBD2
V: TRBV9
size: NA
DNA: TGTGCCAGCAGCCTCGGGACTAGCGGGGGGGCAGAGACCCAGTACTTC
CDR3: CASSLGTSGGAETQYF

J: TRBJ1-5
D: NA
V: TRBV18
size: many
DNA: TGTGCCAGCTCGGACGGTGGAGGGCCCCAGCATTTT
CDR3: CASSDGGGPQHF

J: TRBJ1-1
D: TRBD1
V: TRBV5-1
size: few
DNA: TGCGCCAGCAGCCAGACAGGGAGCACTGAAGCTTTCTTT
CDR3: CASSQTGSTEAFF